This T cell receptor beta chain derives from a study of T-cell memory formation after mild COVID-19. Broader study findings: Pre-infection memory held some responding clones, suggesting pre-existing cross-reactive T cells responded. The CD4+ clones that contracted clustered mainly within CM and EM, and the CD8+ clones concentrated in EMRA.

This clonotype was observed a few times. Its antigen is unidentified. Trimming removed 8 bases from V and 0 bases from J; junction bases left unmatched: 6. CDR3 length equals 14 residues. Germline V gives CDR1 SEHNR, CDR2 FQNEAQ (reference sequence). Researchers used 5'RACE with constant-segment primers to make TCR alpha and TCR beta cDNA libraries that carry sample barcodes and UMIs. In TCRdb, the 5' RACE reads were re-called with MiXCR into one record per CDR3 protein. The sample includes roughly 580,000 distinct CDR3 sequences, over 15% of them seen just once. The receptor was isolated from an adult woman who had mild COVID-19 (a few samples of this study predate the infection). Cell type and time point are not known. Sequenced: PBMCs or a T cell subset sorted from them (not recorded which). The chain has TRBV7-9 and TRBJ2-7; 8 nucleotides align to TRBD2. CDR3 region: CASHVAGSSYEQYF. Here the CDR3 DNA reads TGTGCCAGCCACGTAGCGGGAAGCTCCTACGAGCAGTACTTC.